This T cell receptor beta chain was sequenced for a study of breast tumors, draining lymph nodes, adjacent tissues. Whole-study findings and limits: Data fit most tumor T cells coming from lymph node, expanding in tumor. Data only fit, rather than demonstrated, lymph node origin of most tumor T cells. Tumors had less TCR diversity than lymph nodes, more than nontumor tissue.

Samples came from axillary lymph nodes draining the breast cancer. This clonotype was seen at least ten times. The antigen is not known. One entry per CDR3 protein results from TCRdb running MiXCR on the multiplex PCR reads. Of some 250,000 distinct CDR3 sequences listed, 30% to 35% are singletons. Sample: axillary lymph node tissue. This TCR came from a female donor with breast cancer. Some clones in this sample may be carry-over from other donors' samples.

The CDR3 spells CASSMDRPEKLFF. The CDR3 DNA follows: TGTGCCAGCAGCATGGACAGACCCGAAAAACTGTTTTTT. The chain joins TRBV7-9 to TRBJ1-4; maybe TRBD1 (6 bases). The V gene's germline CDR1 is SEHNR and CDR2 FQNEAQ (reference sequence). Trimming removed 5 bases at V and 8 bases at J, with 12 bases between. This CDR3 is 13 amino acids long.